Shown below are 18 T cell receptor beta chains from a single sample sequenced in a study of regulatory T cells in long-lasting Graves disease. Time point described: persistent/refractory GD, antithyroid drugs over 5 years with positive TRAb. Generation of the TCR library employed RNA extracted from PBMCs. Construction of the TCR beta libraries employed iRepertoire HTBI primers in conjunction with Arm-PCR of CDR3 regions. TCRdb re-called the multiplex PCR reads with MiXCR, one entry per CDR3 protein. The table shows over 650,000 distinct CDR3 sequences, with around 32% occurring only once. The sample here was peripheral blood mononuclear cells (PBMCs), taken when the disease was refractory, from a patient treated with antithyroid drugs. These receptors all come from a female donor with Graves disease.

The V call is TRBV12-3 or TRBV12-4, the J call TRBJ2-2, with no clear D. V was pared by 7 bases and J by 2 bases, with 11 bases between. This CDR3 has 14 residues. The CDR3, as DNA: TGTGCCAGCACCCCCTCCACCAACACCGGGGAGCTGTTTTTT. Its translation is CASTPSTNTGELFF.

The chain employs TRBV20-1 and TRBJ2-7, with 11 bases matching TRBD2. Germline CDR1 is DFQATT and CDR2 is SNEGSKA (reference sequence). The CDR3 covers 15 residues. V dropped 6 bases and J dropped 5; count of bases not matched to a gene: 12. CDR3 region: CSAIGYSGRADEQYF. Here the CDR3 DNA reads TGCAGTGCGATAGGTTATAGCGGGAGGGCCGACGAGCAGTACTTC.

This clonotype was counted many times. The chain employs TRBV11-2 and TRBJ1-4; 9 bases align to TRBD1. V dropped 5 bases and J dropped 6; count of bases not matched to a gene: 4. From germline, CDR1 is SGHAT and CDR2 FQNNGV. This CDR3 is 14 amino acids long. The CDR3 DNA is TGTGCCAGCAGCCCGGGACAGGGACATGAAAAACTGTTTTTT. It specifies CASSPGQGHEKLFF.

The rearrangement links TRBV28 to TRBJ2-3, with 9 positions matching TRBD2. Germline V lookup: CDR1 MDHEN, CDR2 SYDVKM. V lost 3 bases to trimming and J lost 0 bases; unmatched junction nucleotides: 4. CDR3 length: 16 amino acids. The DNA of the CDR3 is TGTGCCAGCAGTTTTGCGACTAGCGGTAGCACAGATACGCAGTATTTT. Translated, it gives CASSFATSGSTDTQYF. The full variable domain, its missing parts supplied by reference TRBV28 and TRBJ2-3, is DVKVTQSSRYLVKRTGEKVFLECVQDMDHENMFWYRQDPGLGLRLIYFSYDVKMKEKGDIPEGYSVSREKKERFSLILESASTNQTSMYLCASSFATSGSTDTQYFGPGTRLTVL.

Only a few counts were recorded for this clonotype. The CDR3 loop is CASSYSNLDGYTF. In DNA, the CDR3 is TGTGCCAGCAGCTATTCCAATCTTGATGGCTACACCTTC. The genes are TRBV7-3 and TRBJ1-2; D ambiguous. V dropped 4 bases and J dropped 6 bases, with 12 bases sitting between them. The CDR3 has 13 residues. Germline V gives CDR1 SGHTA, CDR2 FQGTGA.

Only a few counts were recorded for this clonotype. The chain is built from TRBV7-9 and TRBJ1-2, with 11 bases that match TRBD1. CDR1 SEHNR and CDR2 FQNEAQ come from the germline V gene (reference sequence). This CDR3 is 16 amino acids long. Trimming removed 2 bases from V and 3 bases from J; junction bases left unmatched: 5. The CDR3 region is CASSLPDRGLDYGYTF. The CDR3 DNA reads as TGTGCCAGCAGCTTACCGGACAGGGGGCTCGACTATGGCTACACCTTC.

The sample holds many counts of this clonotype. The CDR3 loop reads CASSEAPPTSSGKTQYF. DNA of the CDR3: TGTGCCAGCAGTGAAGCGCCCCCGACTAGCAGTGGGAAGACCCAGTACTTC. V is TRBV6-1 and J is TRBJ2-5, with 7 bases identical to TRBD2. Germline-derived CDR1 and CDR2 are MNHNS and SASEGT. J was trimmed by 6 bases and V by 0 bases; bases with no gene match: 13. The CDR3 runs to 17 residues.

The CDR3 protein is CASRVSGGLADNEQFF. The CDR3 nucleotides read TGTGCCAGCAGGGTATCAGGGGGGCTAGCGGACAATGAGCAGTTCTTC. The chain employs TRBV11-2 and TRBJ2-1; tentatively, D is TRBD1 or TRBD2 (7 bases each). Germline V gene data show CDR1 as SGHAT and CDR2 as FQNNGV. Trimming shortened V by 6 bases and J by 5 bases, and 20 bases separated the two germline ends. CDR3 length: 16 residues.

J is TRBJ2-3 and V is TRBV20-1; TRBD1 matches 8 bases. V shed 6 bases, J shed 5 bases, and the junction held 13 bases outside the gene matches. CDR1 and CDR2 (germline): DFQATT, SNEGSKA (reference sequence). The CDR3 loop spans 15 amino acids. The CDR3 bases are TGCAGTGCGGACCAAAGGCAGGGGGCCGGAGATACGCAGTATTTT. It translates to CSADQRQGAGDTQYF.

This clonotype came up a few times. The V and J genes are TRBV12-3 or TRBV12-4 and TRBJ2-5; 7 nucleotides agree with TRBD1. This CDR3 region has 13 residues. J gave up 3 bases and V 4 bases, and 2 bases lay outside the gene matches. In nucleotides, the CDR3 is TGTGCCAGCAGTTCACAGGGGAAAGAGACCCAGTACTTC. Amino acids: CASSSQGKETQYF.

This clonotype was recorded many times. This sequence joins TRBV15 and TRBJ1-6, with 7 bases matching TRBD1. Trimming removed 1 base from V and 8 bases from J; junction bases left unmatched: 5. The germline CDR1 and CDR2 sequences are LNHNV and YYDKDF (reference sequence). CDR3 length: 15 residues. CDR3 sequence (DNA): TGTGCCACCAGCAGAGTTGACAGGGCTCATTCACCCCTCCACTTT. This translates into CATSRVDRAHSPLHF.

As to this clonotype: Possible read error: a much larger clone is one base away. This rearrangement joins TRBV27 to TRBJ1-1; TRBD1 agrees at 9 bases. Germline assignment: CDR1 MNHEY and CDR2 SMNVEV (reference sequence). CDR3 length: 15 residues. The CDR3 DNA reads TGTGCCAGCAGTTTAGGGACAGGGATGAACACTGGAGCTTTCTTT. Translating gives CASSLGTGMNTGAFF.

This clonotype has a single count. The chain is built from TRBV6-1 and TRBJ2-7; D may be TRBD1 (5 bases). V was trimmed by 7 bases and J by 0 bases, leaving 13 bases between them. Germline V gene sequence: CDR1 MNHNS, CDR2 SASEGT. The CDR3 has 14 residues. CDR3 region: CASTLTESSYEQYF. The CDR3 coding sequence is TGTGCCAGCACCCTGACAGAAAGCTCCTACGAGCAGTACTTC.

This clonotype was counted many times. This CDR3 is CASSEYPGKNTEAFF. CDR3 in DNA: TGTGCCAGCAGTGAATATCCAGGGAAGAACACTGAAGCTTTCTTT. The chain combines TRBV25-1 with TRBJ1-1, with D maybe TRBD1 (5 bases). Germline CDR1 is MGHDK and CDR2 is SYGVNS. V lost 0 bases and J 1 base, leaving 9 bases between the germline ends. The CDR3 is made up of 15 amino acids. The variable domain in full, completed from reference TRBV25-1 and TRBJ1-1, reads EADIYQTPRYLVIGTGKKITLECSQTMGHDKMYWYQQDPGMELHLIHYSYGVNSTEKGDLSSESTVSRIRTEHFPLTLESARPSHTSQYLCASSEYPGKNTEAFFGQGTRLTVV.

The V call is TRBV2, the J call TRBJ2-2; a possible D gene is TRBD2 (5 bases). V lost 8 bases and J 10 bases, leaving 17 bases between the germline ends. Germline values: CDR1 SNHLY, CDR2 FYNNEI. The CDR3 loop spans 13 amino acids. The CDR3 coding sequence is TGTGCCAGCTCGGACTCTCCTCACGAGGAGCTGTTTTTT. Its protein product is CASSDSPHEELFF.

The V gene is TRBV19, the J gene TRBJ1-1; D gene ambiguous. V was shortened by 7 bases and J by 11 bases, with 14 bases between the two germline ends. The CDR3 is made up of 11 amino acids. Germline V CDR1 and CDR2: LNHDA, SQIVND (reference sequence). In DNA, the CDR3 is TGTGCCAGTATTGATACCCGCGGGGCTTTCTTT. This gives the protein CASIDTRGAFF.

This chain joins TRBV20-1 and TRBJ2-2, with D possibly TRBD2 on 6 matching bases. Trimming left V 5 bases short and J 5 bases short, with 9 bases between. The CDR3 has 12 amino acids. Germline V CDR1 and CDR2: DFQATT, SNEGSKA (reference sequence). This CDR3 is CSAGGVTGELFF. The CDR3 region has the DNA TGCAGTGCTGGAGGGGTAACCGGGGAGCTGTTTTTT.

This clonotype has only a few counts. The CDR3: CASSLGDRALAEAFF. The CDR3 bases are TGTGCCAGCAGCTTAGGGGACAGGGCCTTAGCTGAAGCTTTCTTT. V gene TRBV13 combines with J gene TRBJ1-1, with 8 bases identical to TRBD1. The CDR3 is made up of 15 amino acids. The V gene's germline CDR1 is PRHDT and CDR2 FYEKMQ (reference sequence). Trimming at V came to 0 bases and at J to 6 bases, leaving 6 bases not matched to a gene.